The clone carrying this T cell receptor (beta chain) was picked up a small number of times. The antigen is undetermined. The length of the CDR3 is 18 residues. CDR1 and CDR2 from the germline V gene are SGDLS and YYNGEE. The J segment lost 7 bases and the V segment lost 0 bases, leaving 12 bases of the junction unmatched. The record originates from a study of blood T cells in healthy people across ages. The extraction recovered at least 5.5 micrograms of total RNA per sample. A sample-barcoded 5' primer and a J-beta primer mix were used in a second PCR of about 7 to 11 cycles. MiXCR was run by TCRdb on the 5' RACE reads, yielding one entry per CDR3 protein. This table holds approximately 850,000 distinct CDR3 sequences, around 43% found once. Study-wide results and limits: Per million T cells, the diversity of TCR beta decreased roughly linearly as age advanced. Lack of knowledge of donor CMV status possibly confounded expanded clonotype changes. Aged donors had fewer naive CD4+ cells and lower diversity than long-lived donors.

Sequenced input: blood. V and J are TRBV9 and TRBJ2-1; 11 nucleotides line up with TRBD2. The sequence was obtained from a man aged 60-69 years in good health. The CDR3 region has the DNA TGTGCCAGCAGCGTAGACCCCATACTAGCGGGGGTGTCAAATGAGCAGTTCTTC. Translation: CASSVDPILAGVSNEQFF.